The subject of this entry is one T cell receptor beta chain. This entry comes from a study of technical replicates of blood from four donors. Profiling relied on immunoSEQ multiplex PCR, and the TCRdb table lists in-frame clones only, not all of them. The repertoire consists of approximately 85,000 clones, with about 92% occurring once and the leading ten covering 0.27%. This CDR3 is 13 amino acids long. V lost 7 bases, J lost 6 bases, and 14 bases lay in between. Germline CDR1 reads MNHEY; CDR2 reads SMNVEV (reference sequence). The chain employs TRBV27 and TRBJ2-3; D remains ambiguous. The sequence derives from a human donor in good health. Sequencing used T cells isolated from PBMCs. In DNA form, the CDR3 reads TGTGCCAGCACCACTAAGCCGCCCGATACGCAGTATTTT. Its translation is CASTTKPPDTQYF.